Below are 17 T cell receptor beta chains sequenced from a single sample in a study of blood T cells in healthy people across ages. Combining a sample-barcoded 5' primer with a J-beta primer mix, a second PCR ran for roughly 7 to 11 cycles. TCRdb independently ran MiXCR on the 5' RACE reads; one entry per CDR3 protein. The top ten hold 15% to 18% of the sample, which has 600,000 or so distinct CDR3 sequences, roughly 30% seen once. The sample was blood. The receptors shown here come from a woman older than 75 in good health.

This clonotype was detected once. The rearrangement links TRBV12-3 or TRBV12-4 to TRBJ2-5; D perhaps matches TRBD2 (6 bases). The CDR3 is made up of 13 amino acids. V shed 7 bases and J shed 7 bases, with 16 bases lying between them. The CDR3 coding sequence is TGTGCCAGCAACCGGGACTCAGCAGGGACCCAGTACTTC. Its protein product is CASNRDSAGTQYF.

In its sample, this clonotype was seen many times. V and J are TRBV20-1 and TRBJ1-6; 7 nucleotides line up with TRBD1. CDR1 DFQATT and CDR2 SNEGSKA come from the germline V gene (reference sequence). The CDR3 consists of 15 residues. The CDR3 spells CREEKGGINGSPLHF. CDR3 DNA sequence: TGCAGGGAAGAAAAAGGGGGCATCAATGGTTCACCCCTCCACTTT.

This clonotype was seen a handful of times. A much larger clone differs by one base, so this may be a read error. The chain recombines TRBV5-1 with TRBJ2-1; TRBD2 is a possible D gene (5 bases). The DNA matches TRBJ2-7 better at its end, which makes the J call doubtful. Germline V gene sequence: CDR1 SGHRS, CDR2 YFSETQ. The CDR3 is 15 amino acids. The CDR3 loop reads CASSLASSSYNEQYF. CDR3 nucleotide sequence: TGTGCCAGCAGCTTAGCGAGCAGCTCCTACAATGAGCAGTACTTC.

This chain uses TRBV29-1 with TRBJ2-5, with D unclear. With 6 bases removed from V and 11 bases from J, the gap between germline ends came to 22 bases. There are 13 residues in the CDR3. Germline V gives CDR1 SQVTM, CDR2 ANQGSEA. The CDR3 region has the DNA TGCAGCGTGATAGGGATGTTTGGCAATGAGCAGTACTTC. It translates to CSVIGMFGNEQYF.

The sample holds many counts of this clonotype. V and J are TRBV15 and TRBJ2-3, with 11 nucleotides matching TRBD2. Germline loops: CDR1 LNHNV, CDR2 YYDKDF (reference sequence). After removal of 5 bases from V and 4 bases from J, the junction contained 5 bases not matched to a gene. The CDR3 runs to 15 residues. CDR3 nucleotide sequence: TGTGCCACCAGCCTTAGCGGGGGGGCCGCAGATACGCAGTATTTT. Translation: CATSLSGGAADTQYF.

Many counts were recorded for this clonotype. The chain uses TRBV3-1 and TRBJ2-7; maybe TRBD2 (5 bases). The germline V gene has CDR1 LGHDT and CDR2 YNNKEL (reference sequence). The CDR3 runs 13 residues. V lost 4 bases, J lost 3 bases, and 10 bases lay in between. The CDR3: CASSPGWDYEQYF. The CDR3 DNA is TGTGCCAGCAGCCCGGGATGGGACTACGAGCAGTACTTC.

Worth noting for this clonotype: This may arise from a read error, as a much more abundant clone is one base away. The CDR3 sequence is CASSSQDTYGCTF. The CDR3 nucleotides read TGCGCCAGCAGCTCACAGGACACCTATGGCTGCACCTTC. The chain joins TRBV5-1 to TRBJ1-2, with a weak D call TRBD1 (5 bases). This CDR3 region has 13 residues. CDR1 is SGHRS, CDR2 YFSETQ, per germline.

Notes on this clonotype: Since a much larger clone is just one base distant, this may be a read error. This chain connects TRBV7-6 to TRBJ2-3; D is tentatively TRBD1 or TRBD2 (6 bases each). The germline V gene has CDR1 SGHVS and CDR2 FNYEAQ. The CDR3 extends over 16 amino acids. V shed 2 bases and J shed 10 bases, with 22 bases lying between them. CDR3 sequence reads: CASSLMGAGITDAQYF. CDR3 bases: TGTGCCAGCAGCTTAATGGGGGCGGGGATCACTGATGCGCAGTATTTT.

Concerning this clonotype: With a much larger clone just one base away, this may be a read error. The chain uses TRBV7-9 and TRBJ2-7; 9 positions match TRBD2. This CDR3 is 14 amino acids long. The V segment lost 5 bases and the J segment 3 bases; nucleotides outside the gene matches: 5. CDR1 is SEHNR, CDR2 FQNEAQ, per germline (reference sequence). The CDR3 DNA follows: TGTGCCAGCAGCGCAATAGCGGGGGTCTACGAGCAGTACTTC. Amino acid sequence: CASSAIAGVYEQYF.

The sample holds many counts of this clonotype. This chain joins TRBV4-3 and TRBJ2-3; D not certain. Germline loops: CDR1 LGHNA, CDR2 YSLEER. The CDR3 runs to 13 residues. V dropped 3 bases and J dropped 5 bases, with 9 bases sitting between them. CDR3 bases: TGCGCCAGCAGCCAGGGATCGGGAGATACGCAGTATTTT. The encoded protein is CASSQGSGDTQYF.

CDR3 sequence (DNA): TGTGCCATCAGTGTTCGGGACCAAGAGACCCAGTACTTC. Protein product: CAISVRDQETQYF. This rearrangement joins TRBV10-3 to TRBJ2-5; D unresolved. The V gene lost 4 bases and the J gene lost 0 bases, with 6 bases spanning the gap. The CDR3 loop spans 13 amino acids. Per germline, CDR1 ENHRY and CDR2 SYGVKD.

This clonotype has a handful of counts. This may stem from a read error, because a much larger clone lies one nucleotide away. The chain recombines TRBV20-1 with TRBJ2-7, with D tentatively TRBD1 (6 bases). Looked up from germline, CDR1 is DFQATT and CDR2 is SNEGSKA (reference sequence). This CDR3 has 15 amino acids. The V gene lost 1 base and the J gene lost 7 bases, with 20 bases spanning the gap. The CDR3 reads CSARVWANRENEQYF. The CDR3, as DNA: TGCAGTGCTAGAGTTTGGGCCAACAGGGAGAATGAGCAGTACTTC.

Turning to this clonotype: One end of the junction fails to match germline, which may point to a read error. The rearrangement links TRBV5-1 to TRBJ2-5, with TRBD2 identical over 13 bases. The CDR3 is made up of 19 amino acids. Germline V gene data show CDR1 as SGHRS and CDR2 as YFSETQ. As DNA, the CDR3 is TGCGCCAGTAGCTTGAAAACTAGCGGGGGGGCCTCACGTCAAGAGACCCAGTACTTC. Residues: CASSLKTSGGASRQETQYF.

This clonotype was observed at least ten times. This rearrangement joins TRBV20-1 to TRBJ1-6; D not resolved. The CDR3 length is 17 residues. Trimming stripped 6 bases from V and 2 bases from J, with 20 bases between. CDR1 is DFQATT and CDR2 is SNEGSKA in the germline V gene (reference sequence). Here the CDR3 reads CSALASLPRAYNSPLHF. Written as DNA, the CDR3 is TGCAGTGCCCTCGCCTCACTTCCGAGGGCCTATAATTCACCCCTCCACTTT.

The genes are TRBV5-1 and TRBJ2-3, with TRBD1 identical over 7 bases. Looked up from germline, CDR1 is SGHRS and CDR2 is YFSETQ. The CDR3 extends over 16 amino acids. Germline trimming cut 1 base from V and 0 bases from J; bases unmatched to any gene: 5. The CDR3 DNA is TGCGCCAGCAGCTTGAGGGGGCGTGTTAGCACAGATACGCAGTATTTT. Encoded protein: CASSLRGRVSTDTQYF.

This clonotype occurred many times. The chain has TRBV5-6 and TRBJ2-5; D not resolved. V lost 2 bases, J lost 2 bases, and 13 bases lay in between. CDR3 size: 15 residues. Germline CDR1 is SGHDT and CDR2 is YYEEEE. The CDR3 loop reads CASSFLRIRQETQYF. The CDR3 DNA follows: TGTGCCAGCAGCTTTCTGCGGATCCGACAAGAGACCCAGTACTTC.

This clonotype was seen a single time. V and J are TRBV18 and TRBJ2-7; 7 bases match TRBD1. The CDR3 totals 14 residues. V gave up 5 bases and J gave up 12 bases; unmatched junction bases: 16. Germline V CDR1 and CDR2: KGHSH, LQKENI. This CDR3 is CASSFGTEQETPYF. The CDR3 coding sequence is TGTGCCAGCTCATTCGGGACAGAACAAGAGACCCCGTACTTC.